The 16 T cell receptor beta chains below come from one sample, sequenced in a study of CD8 T cells in Susac syndrome (dated by TCRdb to the late 2010s). The library was prepared using the immunoSEQ multiplex PCR assay. RNA was extracted using the RNeasy kit, and 0.5 to 1 microgram was reverse transcribed with random hexamers. TCRdb reanalyzed the raw reads on its own, using fastp at Q25 for trimming and MiXCR for clone calling, and kept in-frame beta chains. Every entry covers one CDR3 protein and lists the most common genes and DNA from its rows. The table for this sample lists 180,000 or so distinct CDR3 sequences; around 94% of them were counted only once. The ten largest clones add up to over 0.12% of the sample. The sample taken for sequencing was CD4+ T cells from PBMCs. These receptors were obtained from a human donor in good health.

The rearrangement uses TRBV9 and TRBJ1-3, with D hard to call. The ends were cut back, 7 bases at V and 0 bases at J, with 11 bases in the middle. CDR1 and CDR2 from the germline V gene are SGDLS and YYNGEE. The length of the CDR3 is 14 residues. The CDR3 nucleotides are TGTGCCAGCCAGCCATCCTCCTCTGGAAACACCATATATTTT. As protein: CASQPSSSGNTIYF.

The chain combines TRBV27 with TRBJ1-1; TRBD1 might be the D (5 bases). V shed 11 bases and J shed 6 bases, with 19 bases lying between them. This CDR3 spans 13 amino acids. Germline V gives CDR1 MNHEY, CDR2 SMNVEV (reference sequence). CDR3 sequence: CASPTGGLAEAFF. CDR3 nucleotide sequence: TGTGCCTCCCCGACGGGGGGTTTGGCTGAAGCTTTCTTT.

The genes are TRBV3-1 and TRBJ1-2, with TRBD1 as a possible D gene (6 bases). The CDR3 is 15 amino acids. V was pared by 4 bases and J by 8 bases, with 20 bases between. The germline CDR1 and CDR2 sequences are LGHDT and YNNKEL (reference sequence). The chain's CDR3 is CASSPTIGRGSGYTF. The CDR3, as DNA: TGTGCCAGCAGCCCTACCATTGGCAGGGGCTCCGGCTACACCTTC.

The genes are TRBV3-1 and TRBJ2-7, with 8 positions matching TRBD2. The CDR3 length is 16 residues. After removal of 4 bases from V and 0 bases from J, the junction contained 8 bases not matched to a gene. CDR1 LGHDT and CDR2 YNNKEL come from the germline V gene (reference sequence). CDR3 DNA sequence: TGTGCCAGCAGCCCACATAGCGGGGTCAGCTCCTACGAGCAGTACTTC. It specifies CASSPHSGVSSYEQYF.

This rearrangement joins TRBV19 to TRBJ2-6, with D perhaps matching TRBD1 or TRBD2 (5 bases each). The germline CDR1 and CDR2 sequences are LNHDA and SQIVND (reference sequence). This CDR3 is 15 amino acids long. Between the trimmed V and J ends, which lost 7 bases and 4 bases, there was a span of 14 bases. The CDR3 loop is CASTMWDAGANVLTF. CDR3 bases: TGTGCCAGTACCATGTGGGACGCAGGGGCCAACGTCCTGACTTTC.

The J gene is TRBJ2-4, the V gene TRBV7-3, with D perhaps assigned TRBD1 or TRBD2 (5 bases each). The V end was cut by 5 bases, the J end by 6 bases, with 11 bases between. The CDR3 has 13 amino acids. The germline CDR1 and CDR2 sequences are SGHTA and FQGTGA. The CDR3: CASSPGSGNIQYF. CDR3 bases: TGTGCCAGCAGCCCAGGGAGCGGAAACATTCAGTACTTC.

CDR3 sequence (DNA): TGTGCCAGCAGCCAAGAGCAGTACTCCTACAATGAGCAGTTCTTC. It translates to CASSQEQYSYNEQFF. The rearrangement links TRBV4-2 to TRBJ2-1; D remains ambiguous. Looked up from germline, CDR1 is LGHNA and CDR2 is YNFKEQ. V gave up 0 bases and J gave up 0 bases, with 6 bases separating them. The length of the CDR3 is 15 residues.

The gene calls are TRBV18 and TRBJ1-6; a possible D gene is TRBD1 (6 bases). This CDR3 contains 13 residues. Trimming shortened V by 5 bases and J by 8 bases, and 10 bases separated the two germline ends. Germline loops: CDR1 KGHSH, CDR2 LQKENI. The CDR3 nucleotides read TGTGCCAGCTCATTACAGGGCCATTCACCCCTCCACTTT. It is translated as CASSLQGHSPLHF. Full variable domain (missing parts from reference TRBV18 and TRBJ1-6): NAGVMQNPRHLVRRRGQEARLRCSPMKGHSHVYWYRQLPEEGLKFMVYLQKENIIDESGMPKERFSAEFPKEGPSILRIQQVVRGDSAAYFCASSLQGHSPLHFGNGTRLTVT.

The J gene is TRBJ2-1, the V gene TRBV13, with D uncertain. The germline gives CDR1 PRHDT, CDR2 FYEKMQ (reference sequence). V was cut by 2 bases and J by 6 bases, with 8 bases left in between. CDR3 size: 13 residues. In DNA, the CDR3 is TGTGCCAGCAGCTTACGTTCGGGCAATGAGCAGTTCTTC. Residues: CASSLRSGNEQFF.

This chain joins TRBV29-1 and TRBJ2-3; D perhaps matches TRBD1 (5 bases). Germline lookup yields CDR1 SQVTM and CDR2 ANQGSEA. Trimming took 4 bases from V and 4 from J, leaving 9 bases between them. CDR3 size: 12 residues. CDR3 in DNA: TGCAGCGTTGCGCAGGGCGCAGATACGCAGTATTTT. Protein sequence: CSVAQGADTQYF.

This clonotype was seen only once. The genes are TRBV5-4 and TRBJ2-3; D is undetermined. Germline V lookup: CDR1 SGHNT, CDR2 YYREEE (reference sequence). CDR3 length: 15 residues. V was cut by 4 bases and J by 0 bases, with 12 bases left in between. DNA of the CDR3: TGTGCCAGCAGCACCTGGCGTGCCAGCACAGATACGCAGTATTTT. This codes for CASSTWRASTDTQYF.

This chain uses TRBV20-1 with TRBJ1-1; D is perhaps TRBD1 (6 bases). From germline, CDR1 is DFQATT and CDR2 SNEGSKA (reference sequence). V was cut by 3 bases and J by 5 bases, with 10 bases left in between. This CDR3 region has 12 residues. The CDR3 loop is CSASRGETEAFF. DNA for the CDR3: TGCAGTGCTAGCAGGGGTGAAACTGAAGCTTTCTTT.

The rearrangement joins TRBV28 to TRBJ1-2, with D unclear. Germline V gene sequence: CDR1 MDHEN, CDR2 SYDVKM. Between the trimmed V and J ends, which lost 3 bases and 6 bases, there was a span of 14 bases. This CDR3 comprises 14 residues. CDR3 DNA sequence: TGTGCCAGCAGTTTCATGGCTCCTAGGCATGGCTACACCTTC. Translation: CASSFMAPRHGYTF.

The rearrangement uses TRBV20-1 and TRBJ2-6; no definite D call. Trimming left V 5 bases short and J 4 bases short, with 9 bases between. The CDR3 spans 13 residues. Germline V lookup: CDR1 DFQATT, CDR2 SNEGSKA (reference sequence). This CDR3 reads CSAARAGANVLTF. The CDR3 coding sequence is TGCAGTGCTGCCCGGGCCGGGGCCAACGTCCTGACTTTC.

CDR3 in DNA: TGCGCCAGCAGCTTGGGGACATCCGGGGTCTATGGCTACACCTTC. It yields the protein CASSLGTSGVYGYTF. This sequence joins TRBV5-1 and TRBJ1-2; weak D call: TRBD1 (5 bases). The CDR3 covers 15 residues. V shed 0 bases and J shed 4 bases, with 13 bases lying between them. Germline V gene lookup returns CDR1 SGHRS and CDR2 YFSETQ. Complete variable domain (other parts from reference TRBV5-1 and TRBJ1-2): KAGVTQTPRYLIKTRGQQVTLSCSPISGHRSVSWYQQTPGQGLQFLFEYFSETQRNKGNFPGRFSGRQFSNSRSEMNVSTLELGDSALYLCASSLGTSGVYGYTFGSGTRLTVV.

Here the CDR3 reads CSASPTATIPNTEAFF. The CDR3 region has the DNA TGCAGTGCTTCTCCAACAGCAACCATACCGAACACTGAAGCTTTCTTT. The V and J genes are TRBV20-1 and TRBJ1-1; D unclear. Germline lookup yields CDR1 DFQATT and CDR2 SNEGSKA (reference sequence). Between the trimmed V and J ends, which lost 5 bases and 1 base, there was a span of 20 bases. This CDR3 is 16 amino acids long.